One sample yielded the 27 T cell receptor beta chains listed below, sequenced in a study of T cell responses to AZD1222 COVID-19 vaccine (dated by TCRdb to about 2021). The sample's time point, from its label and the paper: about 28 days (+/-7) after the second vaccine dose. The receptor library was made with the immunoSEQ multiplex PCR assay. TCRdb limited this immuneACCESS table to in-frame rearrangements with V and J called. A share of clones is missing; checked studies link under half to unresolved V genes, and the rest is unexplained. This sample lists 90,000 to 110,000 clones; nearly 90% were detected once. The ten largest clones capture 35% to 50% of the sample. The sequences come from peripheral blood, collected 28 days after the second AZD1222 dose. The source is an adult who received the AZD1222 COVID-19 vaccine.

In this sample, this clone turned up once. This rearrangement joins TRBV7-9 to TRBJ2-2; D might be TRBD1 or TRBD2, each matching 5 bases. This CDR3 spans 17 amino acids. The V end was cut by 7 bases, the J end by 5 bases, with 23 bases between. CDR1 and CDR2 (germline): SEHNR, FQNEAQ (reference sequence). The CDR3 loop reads CASTPRPGPQLTGELFF. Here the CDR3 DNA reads TGTGCCAGCACCCCCCGGCCGGGGCCACAATTAACCGGGGAGCTGTTTTTT.

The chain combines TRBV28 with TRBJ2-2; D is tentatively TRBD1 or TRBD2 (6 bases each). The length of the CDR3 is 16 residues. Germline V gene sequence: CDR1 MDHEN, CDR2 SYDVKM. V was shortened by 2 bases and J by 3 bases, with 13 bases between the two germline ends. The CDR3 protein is CASSLGGQGHTGELFF. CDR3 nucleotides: TGTGCCAGCAGTTTAGGGGGGCAGGGGCACACCGGGGAGCTGTTTTTT.

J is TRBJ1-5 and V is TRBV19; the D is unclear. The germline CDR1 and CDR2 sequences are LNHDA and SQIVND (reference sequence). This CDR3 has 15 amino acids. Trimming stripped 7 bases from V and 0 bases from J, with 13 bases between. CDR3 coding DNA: TGTGCCAGTAAGGGTGAAAGAGATAGCAATCAGCCCCAGCATTTT. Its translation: CASKGERDSNQPQHF.

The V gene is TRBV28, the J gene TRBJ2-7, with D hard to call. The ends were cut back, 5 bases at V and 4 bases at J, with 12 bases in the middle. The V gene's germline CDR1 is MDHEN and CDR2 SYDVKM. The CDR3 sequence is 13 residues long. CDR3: CASSLPDLYEQYF. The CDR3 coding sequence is TGTGCCAGCAGTCTTCCTGACTTGTACGAGCAGTACTTC. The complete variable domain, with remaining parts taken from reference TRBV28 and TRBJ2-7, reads DVKVTQSSRYLVKRTGEKVFLECVQDMDHENMFWYRQDPGLGLRLIYFSYDVKMKEKGDIPEGYSVSREKKERFSLILESASTNQTSMYLCASSLPDLYEQYFGPGTRLTVT.

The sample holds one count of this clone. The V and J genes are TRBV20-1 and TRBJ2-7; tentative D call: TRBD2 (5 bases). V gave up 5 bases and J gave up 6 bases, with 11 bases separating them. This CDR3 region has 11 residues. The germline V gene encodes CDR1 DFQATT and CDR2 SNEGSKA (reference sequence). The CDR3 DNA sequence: TGCAGTGCTGAGAGCGGTGGCGAGCAGTACTTC. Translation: CSAESGGEQYF.

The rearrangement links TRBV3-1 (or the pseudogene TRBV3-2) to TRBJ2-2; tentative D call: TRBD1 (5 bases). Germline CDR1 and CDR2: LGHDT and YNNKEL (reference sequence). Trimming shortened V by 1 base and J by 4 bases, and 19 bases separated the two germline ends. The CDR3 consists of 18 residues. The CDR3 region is CASSQGPNQGFGTGELFF. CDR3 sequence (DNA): TGTGCCAGCAGCCAAGGCCCCAACCAGGGTTTCGGCACCGGGGAGCTGTTTTTT.

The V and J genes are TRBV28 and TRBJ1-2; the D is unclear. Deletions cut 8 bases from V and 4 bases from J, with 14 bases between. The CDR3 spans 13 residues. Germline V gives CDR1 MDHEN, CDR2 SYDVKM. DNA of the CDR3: TGTGCCAGCTCTCGACACGTTGCCTATGGCTACACCTTC. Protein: CASSRHVAYGYTF.

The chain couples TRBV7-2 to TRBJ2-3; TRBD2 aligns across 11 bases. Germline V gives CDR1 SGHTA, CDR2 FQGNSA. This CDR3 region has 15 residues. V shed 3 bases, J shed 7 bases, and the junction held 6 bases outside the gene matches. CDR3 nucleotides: TGTGCCAGCAGCTTGGGAACTAGCGGGAGAAATACGCAGTATTTT. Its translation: CASSLGTSGRNTQYF.

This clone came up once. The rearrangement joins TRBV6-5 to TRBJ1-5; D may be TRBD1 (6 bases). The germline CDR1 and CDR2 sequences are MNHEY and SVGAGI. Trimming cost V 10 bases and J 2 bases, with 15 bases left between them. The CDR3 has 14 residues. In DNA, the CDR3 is TGTGCCACCAAGTACAGGGAGGGCAATCAGCCCCAGCATTTT. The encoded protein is CATKYREGNQPQHF.

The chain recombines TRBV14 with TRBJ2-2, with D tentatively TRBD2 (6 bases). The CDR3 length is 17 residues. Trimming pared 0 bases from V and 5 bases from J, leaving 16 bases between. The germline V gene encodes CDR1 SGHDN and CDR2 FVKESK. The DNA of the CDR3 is TGTGCCAGCAGCCAAGATCCCCCAGGACTAATAACCGGGGAGCTGTTTTTT. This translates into CASSQDPPGLITGELFF.

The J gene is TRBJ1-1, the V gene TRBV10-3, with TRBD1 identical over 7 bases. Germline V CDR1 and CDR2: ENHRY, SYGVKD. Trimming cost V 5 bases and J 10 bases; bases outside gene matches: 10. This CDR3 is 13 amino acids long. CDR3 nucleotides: TGTGCCATCAGTATGGGACAGCCTCCGGTAGCTTTCTTT. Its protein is CAISMGQPPVAFF.

CDR3 nucleotide sequence: TGTGCCAGCAGTCTTCCAGGAAGGCTAAATGAGCAGTTCTTC. It codes for CASSLPGRLNEQFF. The V gene is TRBV6-5, the J gene TRBJ2-1; no definite D call. Germline lookup yields CDR1 MNHEY and CDR2 SVGAGI. V was cut by 5 bases and J by 7 bases, with 15 bases left in between. This CDR3 has 14 residues.

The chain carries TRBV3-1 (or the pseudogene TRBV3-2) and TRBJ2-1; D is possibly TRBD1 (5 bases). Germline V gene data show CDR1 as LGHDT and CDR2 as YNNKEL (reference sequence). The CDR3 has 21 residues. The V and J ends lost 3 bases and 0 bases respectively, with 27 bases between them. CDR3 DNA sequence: TGTGCCAGCAGCCATCAAGATCCGAGACAGCGCCTATTGAGCTCCTACAATGAGCAGTTCTTC. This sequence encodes CASSHQDPRQRLLSSYNEQFF.

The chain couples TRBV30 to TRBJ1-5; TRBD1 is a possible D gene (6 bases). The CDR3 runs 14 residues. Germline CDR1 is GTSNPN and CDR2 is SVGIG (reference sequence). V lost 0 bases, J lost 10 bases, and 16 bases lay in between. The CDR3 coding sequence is TGTGCCTGGAGTGTAGGCAGGGGACGGGGTCCCCAGCATTTT. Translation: CAWSVGRGRGPQHF.

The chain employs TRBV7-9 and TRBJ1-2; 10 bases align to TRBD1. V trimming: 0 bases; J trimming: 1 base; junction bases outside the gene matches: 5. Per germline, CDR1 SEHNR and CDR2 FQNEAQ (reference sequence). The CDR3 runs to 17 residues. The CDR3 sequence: CASSLAPGQGINYGYTF. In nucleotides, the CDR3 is TGTGCCAGCAGCTTAGCACCGGGACAGGGGATTAACTATGGCTACACCTTC.

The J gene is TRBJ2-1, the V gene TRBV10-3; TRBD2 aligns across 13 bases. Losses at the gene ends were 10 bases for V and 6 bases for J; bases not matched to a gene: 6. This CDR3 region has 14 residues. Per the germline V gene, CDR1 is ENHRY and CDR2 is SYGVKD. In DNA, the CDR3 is TGTGCCACATCACTAGCGGGAGGGGGCAATGAGCAGTTCTTC. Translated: CATSLAGGGNEQFF.

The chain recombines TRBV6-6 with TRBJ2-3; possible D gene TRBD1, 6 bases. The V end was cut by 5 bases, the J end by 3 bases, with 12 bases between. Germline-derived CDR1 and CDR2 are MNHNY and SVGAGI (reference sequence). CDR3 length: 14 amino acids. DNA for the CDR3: TGTGCCAGCAGTACCAACAGGGAAACAGATACGCAGTATTTT. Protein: CASSTNRETDTQYF.

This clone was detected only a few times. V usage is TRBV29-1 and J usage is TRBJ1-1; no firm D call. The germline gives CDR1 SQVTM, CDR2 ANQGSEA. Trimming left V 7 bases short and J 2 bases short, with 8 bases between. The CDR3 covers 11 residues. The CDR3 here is CSGYSNTEAFF. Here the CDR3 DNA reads TGCAGCGGCTACAGTAACACTGAAGCTTTCTTT.

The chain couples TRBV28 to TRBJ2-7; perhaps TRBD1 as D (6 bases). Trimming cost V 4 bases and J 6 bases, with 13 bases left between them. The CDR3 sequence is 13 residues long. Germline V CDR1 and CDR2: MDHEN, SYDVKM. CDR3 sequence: CASSSTGFFEQYF. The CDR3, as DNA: TGTGCCAGCAGTTCAACAGGGTTCTTCGAGCAGTACTTC.

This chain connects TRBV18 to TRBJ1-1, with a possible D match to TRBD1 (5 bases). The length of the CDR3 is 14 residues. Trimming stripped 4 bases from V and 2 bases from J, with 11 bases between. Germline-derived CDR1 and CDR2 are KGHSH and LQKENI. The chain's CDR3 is CASSLSRENTEAFF. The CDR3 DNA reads TGTGCCAGCTCACTCTCCAGGGAAAACACTGAAGCTTTCTTT. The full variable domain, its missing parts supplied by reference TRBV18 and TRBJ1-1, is NAGVMQNPRHLVRRRGQEARLRCSPMKGHSHVYWYRQLPEEGLKFMVYLQKENIIDESGMPKERFSAEFPKEGPSILRIQQVVRGDSAAYFCASSLSRENTEAFFGQGTRLTVV.

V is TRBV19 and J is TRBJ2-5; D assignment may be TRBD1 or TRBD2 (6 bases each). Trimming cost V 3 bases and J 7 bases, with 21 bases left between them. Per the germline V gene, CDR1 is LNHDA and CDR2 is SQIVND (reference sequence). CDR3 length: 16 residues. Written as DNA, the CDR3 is TGTGCCAGTAGTATGGGAAAAGGTGGGGGGCAGGTGACCCAGTACTTC. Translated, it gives CASSMGKGGGQVTQYF.

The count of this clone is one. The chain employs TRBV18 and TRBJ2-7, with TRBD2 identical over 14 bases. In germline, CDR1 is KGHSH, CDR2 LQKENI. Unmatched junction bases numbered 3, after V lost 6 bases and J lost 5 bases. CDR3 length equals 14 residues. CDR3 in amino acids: CASSPGLAGDEQYF. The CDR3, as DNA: TGTGCCAGCTCTCCGGGACTAGCGGGAGACGAGCAGTACTTC.

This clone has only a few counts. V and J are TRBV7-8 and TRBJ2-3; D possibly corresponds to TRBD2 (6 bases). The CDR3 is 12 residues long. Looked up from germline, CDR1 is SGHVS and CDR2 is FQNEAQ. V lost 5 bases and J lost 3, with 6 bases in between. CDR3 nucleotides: TGTGCCAGCAGCCGGGGGACAGATACGCAGTATTTT. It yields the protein CASSRGTDTQYF.

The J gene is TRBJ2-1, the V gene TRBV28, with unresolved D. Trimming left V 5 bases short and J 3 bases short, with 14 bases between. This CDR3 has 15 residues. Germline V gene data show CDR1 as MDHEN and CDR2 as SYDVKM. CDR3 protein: CASSTSGGYYNEQFF. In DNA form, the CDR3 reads TGTGCCAGCAGTACCTCTGGCGGATACTACAATGAGCAGTTCTTC.

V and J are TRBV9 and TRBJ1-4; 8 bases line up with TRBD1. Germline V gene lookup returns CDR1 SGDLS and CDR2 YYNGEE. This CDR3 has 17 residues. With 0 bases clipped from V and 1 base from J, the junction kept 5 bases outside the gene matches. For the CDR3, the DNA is TGTGCCAGCAGCGTAGAAGCAGGGGGCTTAACTAATGAAAAACTGTTTTTT. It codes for CASSVEAGGLTNEKLFF.

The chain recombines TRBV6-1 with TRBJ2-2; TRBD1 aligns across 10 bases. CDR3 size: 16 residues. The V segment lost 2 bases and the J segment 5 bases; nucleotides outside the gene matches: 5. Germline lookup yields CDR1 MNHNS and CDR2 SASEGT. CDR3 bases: TGTGCCAGCAGTGAATATGGGACAGGGGTTACCGGGGAGCTGTTTTTT. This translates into CASSEYGTGVTGELFF.

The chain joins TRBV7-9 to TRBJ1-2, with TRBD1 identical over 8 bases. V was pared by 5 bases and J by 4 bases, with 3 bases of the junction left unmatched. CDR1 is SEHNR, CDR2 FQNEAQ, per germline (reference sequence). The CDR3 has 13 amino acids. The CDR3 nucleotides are TGTGCCAGCAGCCCCGGGACAGGCTATGGCTACACCTTC. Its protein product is CASSPGTGYGYTF. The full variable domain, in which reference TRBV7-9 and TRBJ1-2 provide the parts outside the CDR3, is DTGVSQNPRHKITKRGQNVTFRCDPISEHNRLYWYRQTLGQGPEFLTYFQNEAQLEKSRLLSDRFSAERPKGSFSTLEIQRTEQGDSAMYLCASSPGTGYGYTFGSGTRLTVV.